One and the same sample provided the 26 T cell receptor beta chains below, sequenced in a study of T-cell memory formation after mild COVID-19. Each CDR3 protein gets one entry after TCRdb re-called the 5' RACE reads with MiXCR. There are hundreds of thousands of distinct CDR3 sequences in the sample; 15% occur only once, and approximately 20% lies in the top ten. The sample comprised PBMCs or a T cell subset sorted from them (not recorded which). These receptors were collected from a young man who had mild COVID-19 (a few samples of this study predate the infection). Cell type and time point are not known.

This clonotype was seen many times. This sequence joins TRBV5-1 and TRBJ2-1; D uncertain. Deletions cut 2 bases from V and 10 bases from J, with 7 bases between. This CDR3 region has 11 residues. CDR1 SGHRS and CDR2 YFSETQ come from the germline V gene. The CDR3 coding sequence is TGCGCCAGCAGCTTTAACATGGAGCAGTTCTTC. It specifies CASSFNMEQFF.

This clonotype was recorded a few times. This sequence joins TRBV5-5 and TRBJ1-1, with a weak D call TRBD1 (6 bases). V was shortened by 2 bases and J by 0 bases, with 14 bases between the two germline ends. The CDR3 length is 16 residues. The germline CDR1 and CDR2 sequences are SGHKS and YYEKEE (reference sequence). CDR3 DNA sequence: TGTGCCAGCAGCTTAAGGTGGGGGGGCATGAACACTGAAGCTTTCTTT. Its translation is CASSLRWGGMNTEAFF.

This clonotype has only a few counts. DNA for the CDR3: TGTGCCAGAAGACTACAGGGAGGGGAGACCCAGTACTTC. Translation: CARRLQGGETQYF. J is TRBJ2-5 and V is TRBV6-2 or TRBV6-3; D may be TRBD2 (7 bases). The V end was cut by 9 bases, the J end by 5 bases, with 16 bases between. The CDR3 length is 13 residues. Germline values: CDR1 MNHEY, CDR2 SVGEGT.

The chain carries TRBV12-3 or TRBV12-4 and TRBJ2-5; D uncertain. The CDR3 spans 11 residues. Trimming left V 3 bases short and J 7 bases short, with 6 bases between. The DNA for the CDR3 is TGTGCCAGCAGTTTGAGAAGGACCCAGTACTTC. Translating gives CASSLRRTQYF.

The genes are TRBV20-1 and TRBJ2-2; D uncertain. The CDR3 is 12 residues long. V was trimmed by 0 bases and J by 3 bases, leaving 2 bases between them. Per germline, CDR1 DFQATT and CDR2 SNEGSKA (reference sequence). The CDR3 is CSAREDTGELFF. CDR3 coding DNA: TGCAGTGCTAGAGAGGACACCGGGGAGCTGTTTTTT.

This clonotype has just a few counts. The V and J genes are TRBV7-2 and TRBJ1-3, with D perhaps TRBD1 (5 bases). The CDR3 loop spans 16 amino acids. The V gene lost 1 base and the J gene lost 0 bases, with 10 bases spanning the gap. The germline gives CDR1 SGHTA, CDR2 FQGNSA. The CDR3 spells CASSLVAGTSGNTIYF. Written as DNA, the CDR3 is TGTGCCAGCAGCTTAGTAGCAGGGACCTCTGGAAACACCATATATTTT.

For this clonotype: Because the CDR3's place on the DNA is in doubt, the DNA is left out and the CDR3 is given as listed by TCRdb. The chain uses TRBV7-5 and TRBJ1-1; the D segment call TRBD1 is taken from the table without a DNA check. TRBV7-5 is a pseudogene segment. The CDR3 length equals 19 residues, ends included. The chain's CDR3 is CISVPEAARDRDRDTEAFF.

CDR3 sequence reads: CASGLGDSYEQYF. The CDR3 nucleotides read TGTGCTAGTGGTTTGGGGGACTCCTACGAGCAGTACTTC. The V call is TRBV12-5, the J call TRBJ2-7, with D unclear. Per germline, CDR1 LGHNT and CDR2 FRNRAP. V lost 1 base and J 0 bases, leaving 4 bases between the germline ends. The CDR3 sequence is 13 residues long.

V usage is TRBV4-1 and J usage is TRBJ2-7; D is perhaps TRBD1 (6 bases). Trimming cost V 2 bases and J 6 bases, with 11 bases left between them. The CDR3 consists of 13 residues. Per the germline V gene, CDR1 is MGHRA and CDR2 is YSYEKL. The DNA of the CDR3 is TGCGCCAGCAGCCAAACTCCAGGGGTCGAGCAGTACGTC. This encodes CASSQTPGVEQYV.

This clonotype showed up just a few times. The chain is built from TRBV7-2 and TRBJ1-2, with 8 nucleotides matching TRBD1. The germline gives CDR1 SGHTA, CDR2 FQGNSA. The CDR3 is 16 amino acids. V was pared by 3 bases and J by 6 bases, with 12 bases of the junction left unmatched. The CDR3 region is CASSFYLTGGRNGYTF. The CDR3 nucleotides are TGTGCCAGCAGCTTCTATCTCACAGGGGGGAGGAATGGCTACACCTTC.

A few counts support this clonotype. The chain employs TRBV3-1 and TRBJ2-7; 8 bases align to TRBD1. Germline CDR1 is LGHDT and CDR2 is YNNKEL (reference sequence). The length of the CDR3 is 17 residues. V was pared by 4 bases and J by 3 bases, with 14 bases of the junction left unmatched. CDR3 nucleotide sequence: TGTGCCAGCAGCCGAGCCGACAGGGGCCCTCGCCTCTACGAGCAGTACTTC. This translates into CASSRADRGPRLYEQYF.

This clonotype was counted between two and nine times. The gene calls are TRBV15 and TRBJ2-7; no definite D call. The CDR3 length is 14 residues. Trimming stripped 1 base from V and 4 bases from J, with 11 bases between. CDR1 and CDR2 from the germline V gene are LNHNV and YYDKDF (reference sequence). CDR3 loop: CATSRVVFTYEQYV. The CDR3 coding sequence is TGTGCCACCAGCAGAGTAGTGTTTACATACGAGCAGTACGTC.

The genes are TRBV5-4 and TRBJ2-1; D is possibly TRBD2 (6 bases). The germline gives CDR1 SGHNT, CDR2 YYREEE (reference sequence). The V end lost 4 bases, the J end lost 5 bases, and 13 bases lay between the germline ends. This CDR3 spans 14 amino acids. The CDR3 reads CASSRGGPDNEQFF. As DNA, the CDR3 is TGTGCCAGCAGCCGGGGAGGCCCGGACAATGAGCAGTTCTTC.

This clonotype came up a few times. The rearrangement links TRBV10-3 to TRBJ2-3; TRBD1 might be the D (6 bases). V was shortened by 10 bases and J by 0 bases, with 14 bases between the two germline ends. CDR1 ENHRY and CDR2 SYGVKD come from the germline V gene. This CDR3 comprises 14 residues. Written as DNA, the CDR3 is TGTGCCACCAATAGCAGGGGTAGCACAGATACGCAGTATTTT. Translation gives CATNSRGSTDTQYF.

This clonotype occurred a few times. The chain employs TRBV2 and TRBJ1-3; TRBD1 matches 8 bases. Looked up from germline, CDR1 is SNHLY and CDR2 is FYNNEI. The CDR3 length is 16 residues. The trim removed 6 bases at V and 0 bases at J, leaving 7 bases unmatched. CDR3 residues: CASSGQGPSSGNTIYF. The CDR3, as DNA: TGTGCCAGCAGCGGACAGGGCCCAAGCTCTGGAAACACCATATATTTT.

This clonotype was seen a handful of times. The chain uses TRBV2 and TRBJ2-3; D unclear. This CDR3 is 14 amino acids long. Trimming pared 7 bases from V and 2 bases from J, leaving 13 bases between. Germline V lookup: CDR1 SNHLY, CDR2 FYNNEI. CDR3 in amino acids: CASNPGVYTDTQYF. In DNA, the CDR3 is TGTGCCAGCAATCCCGGAGTATACACAGATACGCAGTATTTT.

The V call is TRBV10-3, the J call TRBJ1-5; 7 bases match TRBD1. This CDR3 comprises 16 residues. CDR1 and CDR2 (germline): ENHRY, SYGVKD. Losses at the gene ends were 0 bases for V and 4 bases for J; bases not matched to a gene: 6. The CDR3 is CAISESGDRVNQPQHF. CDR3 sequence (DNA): TGTGCCATCAGTGAGTCCGGAGACAGGGTAAATCAGCCCCAGCATTTT.

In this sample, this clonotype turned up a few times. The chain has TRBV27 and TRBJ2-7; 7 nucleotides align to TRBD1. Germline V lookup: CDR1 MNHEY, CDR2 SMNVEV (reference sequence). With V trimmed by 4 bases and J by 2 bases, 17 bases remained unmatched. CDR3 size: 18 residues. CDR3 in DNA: TGTGCCAGCAGTTCATACCAGGGTGGGACAGATAAGGCCTACGAGCAGTACTTC. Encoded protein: CASSSYQGGTDKAYEQYF.

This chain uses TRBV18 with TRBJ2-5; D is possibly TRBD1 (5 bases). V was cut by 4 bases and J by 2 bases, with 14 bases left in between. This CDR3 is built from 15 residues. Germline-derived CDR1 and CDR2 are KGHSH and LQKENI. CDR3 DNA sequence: TGTGCCAGCTCACGTCTGGGGCTACCTCAAGAGACCCAGTACTTC. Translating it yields CASSRLGLPQETQYF. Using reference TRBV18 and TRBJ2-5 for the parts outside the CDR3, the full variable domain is NAGVMQNPRHLVRRRGQEARLRCSPMKGHSHVYWYRQLPEEGLKFMVYLQKENIIDESGMPKERFSAEFPKEGPSILRIQQVVRGDSAAYFCASSRLGLPQETQYFGPGTRLLVL.

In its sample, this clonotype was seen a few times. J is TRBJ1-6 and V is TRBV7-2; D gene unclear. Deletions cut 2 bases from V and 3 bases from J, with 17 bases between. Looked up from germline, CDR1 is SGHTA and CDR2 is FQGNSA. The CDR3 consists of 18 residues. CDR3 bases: TGTGCCAGCAGCTTAAGGCTGCTGAATTCCCACTATAATTCACCCCTCCACTTT. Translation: CASSLRLLNSHYNSPLHF. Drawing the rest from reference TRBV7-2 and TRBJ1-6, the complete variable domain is GAGVSQSPSNKVTEKGKDVELRCDPISGHTALYWYRQSLGQGLEFLIYFQGNSAPDKSGLPSDRFSAERTGGSVSTLTIQRTQQEDSAVYLCASSLRLLNSHYNSPLHFGNGTRLTVT.

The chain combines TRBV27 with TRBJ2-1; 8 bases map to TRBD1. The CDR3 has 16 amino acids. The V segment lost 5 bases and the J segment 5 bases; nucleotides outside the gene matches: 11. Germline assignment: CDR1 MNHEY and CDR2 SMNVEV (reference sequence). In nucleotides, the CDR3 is TGTGCCAGCAGTCCAGGACAGGGTAGGGTAAACAATGAGCAGTTCTTC. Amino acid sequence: CASSPGQGRVNNEQFF.

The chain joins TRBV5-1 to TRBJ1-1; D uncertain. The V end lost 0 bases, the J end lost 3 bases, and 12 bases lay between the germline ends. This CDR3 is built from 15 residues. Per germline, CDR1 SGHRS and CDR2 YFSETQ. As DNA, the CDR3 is TGCGCCAGCAGCTTGGGTAGCAGTGTGCACACTGAAGCTTTCTTT. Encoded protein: CASSLGSSVHTEAFF.

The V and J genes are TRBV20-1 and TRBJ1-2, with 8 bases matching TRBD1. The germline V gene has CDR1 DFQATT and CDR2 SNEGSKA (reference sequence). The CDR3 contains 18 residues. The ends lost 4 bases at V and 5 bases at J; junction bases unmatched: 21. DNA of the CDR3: TGCAGTGCTATCCCCACCCTGCGCCGACAGGGGAGGAAGTATGGCTACACCTTC. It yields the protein CSAIPTLRRQGRKYGYTF.

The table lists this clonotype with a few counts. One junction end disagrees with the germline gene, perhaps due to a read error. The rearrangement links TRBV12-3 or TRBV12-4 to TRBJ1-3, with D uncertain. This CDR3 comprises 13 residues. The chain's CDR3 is CASSLAFSAEKRF. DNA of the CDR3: TGTGCCAGCAGTTTAGCTTTTTCCGCCGAGAAGAGGTTT.

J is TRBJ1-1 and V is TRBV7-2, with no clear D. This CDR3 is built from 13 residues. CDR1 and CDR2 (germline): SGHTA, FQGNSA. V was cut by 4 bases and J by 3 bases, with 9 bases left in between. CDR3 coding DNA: TGTGCCAGCAGCTCCCGTTCGCACACTGAAGCTTTCTTT. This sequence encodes CASSSRSHTEAFF.

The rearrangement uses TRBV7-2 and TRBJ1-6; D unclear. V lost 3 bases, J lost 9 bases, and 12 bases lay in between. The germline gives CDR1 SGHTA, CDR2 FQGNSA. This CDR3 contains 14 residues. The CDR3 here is CASSLSGDVSPLHF. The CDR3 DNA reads TGTGCCAGCAGCTTGAGCGGGGATGTTTCACCCCTCCACTTT. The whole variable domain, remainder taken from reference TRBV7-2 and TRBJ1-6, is GAGVSQSPSNKVTEKGKDVELRCDPISGHTALYWYRQSLGQGLEFLIYFQGNSAPDKSGLPSDRFSAERTGGSVSTLTIQRTQQEDSAVYLCASSLSGDVSPLHFGNGTRLTVT.